These 19 T cell receptor delta chains originate from one sample sequenced in a study of gamma-delta chains in newborns, infants, children. TCRdb redid the clone calls on the reads with CATT. The profile shows roughly 6,000 delta-chain clones, 1.9% of them singletons. Sequencing was performed on blood. These receptors were collected from a child who was a newborn, infant or young child, either healthy, febrile or measles-vaccinated (not recorded which).

With regard to this clone: Additional DNA sequences in this sample encode the identical CDR3. The J gene is TRDJ3, the V gene TRDV2; 12 bases align to TRDD3. Looked up from germline, CDR1 is GEAIGNYY and CDR2 is EKD. The CDR3 sequence is 21 residues long. V lost 7 bases and J lost 0; bases outside the gene matches: 15. CDR3 protein: CACDTAGGYAGHSWDTRQMFF. CDR3 bases: TGTGCCTGCGATACCGCTGGGGGATACGCCGGTCACTCCTGGGACACCCGACAGATGTTTTTC.

This clone is labeled as medium-sized. A much larger clone differs from this one at a single base, so this may be a read error. Within the sample, other DNA sequences also encode this same CDR3. The chain is built from TRDV2 and TRDJ3; 8 positions match TRDD3. Per the germline V gene, CDR1 is GEAIGNYY and CDR2 is EKD. J was trimmed by 0 bases and V by 1 base; bases with no gene match: 4. CDR3 length: 18 residues. The CDR3 DNA is TGTGCCTGTGACACTGGGGGATCCAGCTCCTGGGACACCCGACAGATGTTTTTC. Protein product: CACDTGGSSSWDTRQMFF.

As concerns this clone: The TCRdb protein comes from a much larger clone and disagrees with this DNA's translation at residue 15, likely due to a read error; the protein given here is derived from the DNA. The V call is TRDV2, the J call TRDJ2; 10 nucleotides align to TRDD3. Germline CDR1 and CDR2: GEAIGNYY and EKD. This CDR3 region has 17 residues. CDR3 sequence (DNA): TGTGCCTGTGATAGACTGGGGGATGGCTCTTTGACAGCACAACCCTTCTTT. This gives the protein CACDRLGDGSLTAQPFF.

This clone was observed once. This clone may be a read error of a much larger clone one base away. This chain links TRDV2 with TRDJ3; TRDD3 agrees at 10 bases. The CDR3 sequence is 22 residues long. Germline CDR1 and CDR2: GEAIGNYY and EKD. This chain's CDR3 is CACDTVKGGYAPSSWDTLQMFF. The DNA of the CDR3 is TGTGCCTGTGACACCGTAAAAGGGGGATACGCGCCTAGCTCCTGGGACACCCTACAGATGTTTTTC.

Concerning this clone itself: This may stem from a read error, because a much larger clone lies one nucleotide away. This CDR3 is also generated by other DNA sequences in the sample. The chain combines TRDV2 with TRDJ3; D might be TRDD3 (5 bases). CDR1 GEAIGNYY and CDR2 EKD come from the germline V gene. This CDR3 has 19 amino acids. The V and J ends lost 0 bases and 0 bases respectively, with 14 bases between them. CDR3 sequence reads: CACDTVEGGRSWDTRQMFF. The CDR3 DNA reads as TGTGCCTGTGACACCGTCGAGGGGGGCCGCTCCTGGGACACCCGACAGATGTTTTTC.

The sample holds a few counts of this clone. V is TRDV2 and J is TRDJ3, with TRDD3 identical over 11 bases. The V gene's germline CDR1 is GEAIGNYY and CDR2 EKD. There are 20 residues in the CDR3. The ends lost 0 bases at V and 11 bases at J; junction bases unmatched: 17. CDR3: CACDTVLGDKSSWDARQMFF. The CDR3 DNA sequence: TGTGCCTGTGACACCGTACTGGGGGATAAGAGCTCCTGGGATGCCCGACAGATGTTTTTC.

This clone is deemed medium-sized. The sample holds other DNA sequences that translate to the same CDR3. The chain links TRDV2 to TRDJ3, with TRDD3 matching 10 bases. The CDR3 extends over 18 amino acids. CDR1 is GEAIGNYY and CDR2 is EKD in the germline V gene. Trimming at V came to 1 base and at J to 0 bases, leaving 2 bases not matched to a gene. The CDR3 sequence is CACDTLGDTSWDTRQMFF. CDR3 bases: TGTGCCTGTGACACTTTGGGGGATACCTCCTGGGACACCCGACAGATGTTTTTC.

This clone was seen a few times. A clone one base away is much larger, so this may be a read error. In the same sample, other DNA sequences code for this CDR3. The chain carries TRDV2 and TRDJ3; TRDD3 aligns across 9 bases. This CDR3 region has 18 residues. CDR1 is GEAIGNYY, CDR2 EKD, per germline. CDR3 sequence: CACDILGESSWDTRQMFF. The CDR3 region has the DNA TGTGCCTGCGACATACTGGGGGAGAGCTCCTGGGACACCCGACAGATGTTTTTC.

This clone has just a few counts. This clone may be a read error of a much larger clone one base away. Other DNA sequences in this specimen translate into the identical CDR3. This chain connects TRDV2 to TRDJ3; 9 nucleotides line up with TRDD3. Germline assignment: CDR1 GEAIGNYY and CDR2 EKD. The CDR3 runs to 20 residues. The CDR3 reads CACDSVYWGTSSWDTRQMFF. The CDR3, as DNA: TGTGCCTGTGACTCCGTTTACTGGGGGACGAGCTCCTGGGACACCCGCCAGATGTTTTTC.

As for this clone: This may come from a read error, since a much larger clone is one base off. Other DNA sequences in this sample translate to the same CDR3. This chain joins TRDV2 and TRDJ3, with 13 nucleotides matching TRDD3. Germline V lookup: CDR1 GEAIGNYY, CDR2 EKD. The CDR3 sequence is 21 residues long. CDR3 region: CACDPILGDTLGSWDTRQMFF. The DNA of the CDR3 is TGTGCCTGTGACCCAATACTGGGGGATACGCTAGGCTCCTGGGACACCCGACAGATGTTCTTC.

This clone came up a few times. TCRdb has a much larger clone's protein, which differs at residue 6 from the translation of this DNA, likely because of a read error; what is shown is the protein translated from the DNA. The chain carries TRDV2 and TRDJ1; TRDD3 matches at 8 bases. In germline, CDR1 is GEAIGNYY, CDR2 EKD. This CDR3 contains 16 residues. Trimming at V came to 3 bases and at J to 0 bases, leaving 8 bases not matched to a gene. The CDR3 region is CACDVMGDLYTDKLIF. The CDR3 coding sequence is TGTGCCTGTGACGTAATGGGGGATTTGTACACCGATAAACTCATCTTT.

A word on this clone: TCRdb's entry gives the protein of a much larger clone, which mismatches this DNA's translation at residue 13, likely from a read error; the protein reported here is translated from the DNA. J is TRDJ3 and V is TRDV2, with 11 bases identical to TRDD3. The CDR3 runs 20 residues. Trimming removed 0 bases from V and 5 bases from J; junction bases left unmatched: 11. Germline-derived CDR1 and CDR2 are GEAIGNYY and EKD. CDR3 sequence reads: CACDTVDGGYDPRDTRQMFF. DNA of the CDR3: TGTGCCTGTGACACCGTGGATGGGGGATACGATCCCCGGGACACCCGACAGATGTTTTTC.

This clone was detected a few times. A much larger clone differs by one base, so this may be a read error. The same CDR3 can be traced to other DNA sequences in this sample. The chain has TRDV2 and TRDJ3; possible D gene TRDD3, 6 bases. The CDR3 sequence is 19 residues long. CDR1 GEAIGNYY and CDR2 EKD come from the germline V gene. DNA for the CDR3: TGTGCCTGTGACACTATTGGCAGGGGGAATCCCTGGGACACCCGGCAGATGTTTTTC. Encoded protein: CACDTIGRGNPWDTRQMFF.

A few counts support this clone. A far larger clone is just one base off, so this is likely a read error. The chain joins TRDV2 to TRDJ2; 7 bases match TRDD3. J gave up 6 bases and V 1 base, and 19 bases lay outside the gene matches. The CDR3 spans 19 residues. Per germline, CDR1 GEAIGNYY and CDR2 EKD. In nucleotides, the CDR3 is TGTGCCTGTGACACGAGTGGTACTGGGGTATACGGGAGGCCAGCACAACTCTTCTTT. This codes for CACDTSGTGVYGRPAQLFF.

About this clone: Other DNA sequences from this sample encode an identical CDR3 as well. The chain has TRDV2 and TRDJ1, with 8 bases fitting TRDD3. Losses at the gene ends were 1 base for V and 0 bases for J; bases not matched to a gene: 3. CDR3 size: 15 residues. Germline CDR1 is GEAIGNYY and CDR2 is EKD. The CDR3 DNA is TGTGCCTGTGACACTCTACTGGGGGACACCGATAAACTCATCTTT. It encodes CACDTLLGDTDKLIF.

Regarding this clone: TCRdb assigns this DNA the protein of a much larger clone, which departs from its translation at residue 6; this likely reflects a read error, and the protein shown comes from translating the DNA. The J gene is TRDJ3, the V gene TRDV2, with 10 bases aligning to TRDD3. The CDR3 has 18 amino acids. V dropped 3 bases and J dropped 4; count of bases not matched to a gene: 8. Germline V gene data show CDR1 as GEAIGNYY and CDR2 as EKD. The CDR3 bases are TGTGCCTGTGACCTACAGGGGGATACGCGTTGGGACACCCGACAGATGTTTTTC. Translated: CACDLQGDTRWDTRQMFF.

In the case of this clone: An end of the junction differs from the germline gene, which may be a read error. The V gene is TRDV2, the J gene TRDJ3, with 9 bases that match TRDD3. CDR1 GEAIGNYY and CDR2 EKD come from the germline V gene. The CDR3 loop spans 18 amino acids. CDR3 nucleotides: TGTGCCTGTGACACCGGGGGATACAACTCCTGGGACACCCGACATATGTTTTTC. Translating gives CACDTGGYNSWDTRHMFF.

Concerning this clone itself: A far larger clone is just one base off, so this is likely a read error. The same CDR3 arises from other DNA sequences in this sample as well. The chain is built from TRDV2 and TRDJ3; TRDD3 matches at 11 bases. The germline V gene encodes CDR1 GEAIGNYY and CDR2 EKD. The CDR3 sequence is 18 residues long. CDR3 loop: CACDTVLGDTWDTRQMFF. The CDR3 DNA is TGCGCCTGTGACACCGTACTGGGGGATACCTGGGACACCCGACAGATGTTTTTC.

Turning to this clone: The TCRdb protein, from a much larger clone, departs from this DNA's translation at residue 4, likely by read error; the protein shown derives from the DNA. This chain joins TRDV2 and TRDJ3; TRDD3 matches at 9 bases. The CDR3 contains 18 residues. The V gene's germline CDR1 is GEAIGNYY and CDR2 EKD. CDR3 sequence: CACVTVLGDSWDTRQMFF. The DNA of the CDR3 is TGTGCCTGTGTCACCGTACTGGGGGACTCCTGGGACACCCGACAGATGTTTTTC.